This TCR beta chain was captured by sequencing in a study of beta chain features in type 1 diabetes. At the level of the study: No age, gender or cell yield differences were seen between patients and healthy donors.

The CDR3 spans 14 residues. Trimming removed 6 bases at V and 0 bases at J, with 10 bases between. Germline V gives CDR1 LNHDA, CDR2 SQIVND (reference sequence). The sequenced template was cDNA made from the entire isolated RNA. The assay was immunoSEQ multiplex PCR, and TCRdb's table has in-frame clones only and misses some. The table shows around 310,000 clones, with around an eighth occurring only once. On this clone itself: The antigen remains undetermined.

Stem cell-like memory, regulatory, central memory and naive CD4+ cells were sorted via CD45RO/CCR7/CD25/CD127/CD95/CD27. Study observations and caveats: For TCRB rearrangement, an influence of HLA type remained unresolved here. TCRB CDR3 length was moderately but significantly reduced in all four CD4+ subsets of Type 1 diabetes patients.

The chain has TRBV19 and TRBJ2-3; TRBD2 is a possible D gene (6 bases). The sequencing input was naive CD4+ T cells from blood. This TCR was recovered from a woman aged 18-30 years with type 1 diabetes. CDR3 in amino acids: CASSGRGSTDTQYF. DNA of the CDR3: TGTGCCAGTAGCGGACGGGGGAGCACAGATACGCAGTATTTT.